Shown below are 21 T cell receptor beta chains from a single sample sequenced in a study of radiation and T cells in renal cell carcinoma. Produced via immunoSEQ multiplex PCR; TCRdb's table is partial and in-frame only. The repertoire holds about 24,000 clones, with 40% to 55% as singletons. Sample treatment: 15 Gy SBRT to primary tumor, nephrectomy 4 weeks later. The specimen comprised tumor tissue, sampled from a patient whose treatment included radiotherapy and nephrectomy. These receptors came from a woman in her forties or fifties with renal cell carcinoma.

The rearrangement joins TRBV30 to TRBJ2-5, with D uncertain. This CDR3 has 15 residues. The V end lost 0 bases, the J end lost 1 base, and 12 bases lay between the germline ends. CDR1 and CDR2 (germline): GTSNPN, SVGIG (reference sequence). The CDR3 here is CAWSVISGFQETQYF. CDR3 nucleotides: TGTGCCTGGAGTGTAATCTCGGGCTTCCAAGAGACCCAGTACTTC.

This clone was counted a few times. This chain uses TRBV11-2 with TRBJ1-2; 7 bases match TRBD1. The germline V gene encodes CDR1 SGHAT and CDR2 FQNNGV. V was pared by 5 bases and J by 2 bases, with 5 bases of the junction left unmatched. The CDR3 consists of 14 residues. The CDR3 region is CASSPNRGNYGYTF. The CDR3 DNA reads TGTGCCAGCAGCCCCAACAGGGGAAACTATGGCTACACCTTC.

The V call is TRBV4-3, the J call TRBJ1-2; D is unclear. Germline V CDR1 and CDR2: LGHNA, YSLEER. With 0 bases removed from V and 4 bases from J, the gap between germline ends came to 12 bases. CDR3 length: 15 residues. The CDR3 loop reads CASSQEAGLSYGYTF. In nucleotides, the CDR3 is TGCGCCAGCAGCCAAGAAGCAGGCCTATCCTATGGCTACACCTTC.

This rearrangement joins TRBV29-1 to TRBJ2-2; 11 bases match TRBD1. Germline V gene sequence: CDR1 SQVTM, CDR2 ANQGSEA. This CDR3 is 15 amino acids long. The V gene end was trimmed by 6 bases and the J gene end by 3 bases; junction bases not matched to a gene: 6. In DNA form, the CDR3 reads TGCAGCGTGACGGGACAGGGGGGCGACACCGGGGAGCTGTTTTTT. It is translated as CSVTGQGGDTGELFF.

The chain combines TRBV6-5 with TRBJ2-7; D possibly corresponds to TRBD2 (5 bases). Germline V gives CDR1 MNHEY, CDR2 SVGAGI. The CDR3 has 14 amino acids. V was pared by 9 bases and J by 6 bases, with 21 bases between. In nucleotides, the CDR3 is TGTGCCAGTATTCCCGATGGACCCGCGGGCGAGCAGTACTTC. Protein product: CASIPDGPAGEQYF.

This chain links TRBV5-1 with TRBJ2-7; no clear D. Per the germline V gene, CDR1 is SGHRS and CDR2 is YFSETQ. Trimming pared 1 base from V and 6 bases from J, leaving 11 bases between. The CDR3 extends over 13 amino acids. The CDR3 coding sequence is TGCGCCAGCAGCTTGAACGGATTTGGCGAGCAGTACTTC. Amino acids: CASSLNGFGEQYF.

The chain uses TRBV7-8 and TRBJ2-5; D is uncertain. Trimming stripped 8 bases from V and 1 base from J, with 14 bases between. Germline V gives CDR1 SGHVS, CDR2 FQNEAQ. The CDR3 length is 14 residues. The CDR3 DNA is TGTGCCAGCCGATACGAAGGCCTCCAAGAGACCCAGTACTTC. Translation: CASRYEGLQETQYF.

This chain joins TRBV5-6 and TRBJ1-5, with TRBD1 matching over 10 bases. V lost 4 bases to trimming and J lost 1 base; unmatched junction nucleotides: 14. This CDR3 region has 19 residues. Germline-derived CDR1 and CDR2 are SGHDT and YYEEEE. The CDR3 region has the DNA TGTGCCAGCAGCCTCACTACCGGGACAGGGGTCGTGAGCAATCAGCCCCAGCATTTT. It encodes CASSLTTGTGVVSNQPQHF.

There are a few counts of this clone. The chain combines TRBV19 with TRBJ2-5; TRBD2 agrees at 9 bases. Germline CDR1 reads LNHDA; CDR2 reads SQIVND (reference sequence). The CDR3 extends over 15 amino acids. Losses at the gene ends were 5 bases for V and 9 bases for J; bases not matched to a gene: 13. Here the CDR3 reads CASSPGLASGMPQYF. CDR3 nucleotide sequence: TGTGCCAGTAGTCCGGGACTAGCCTCGGGTATGCCCCAGTACTTC.

V and J are TRBV6-6 and TRBJ2-5; D gene unclear. Germline loops: CDR1 MNHNY, CDR2 SVGAGI (reference sequence). V lost 2 bases, J lost 5 bases, and 6 bases lay in between. The CDR3 runs 12 residues. The CDR3 is CASSYNGETQYF. CDR3 bases: TGTGCCAGCAGTTACAATGGGGAGACCCAGTACTTC.

This clone occurred a few times. The chain is built from TRBV15 and TRBJ2-7, with a possible D match to TRBD1 (6 bases). Germline V lookup: CDR1 LNHNV, CDR2 YYDKDF (reference sequence). The ends were cut back, 1 base at V and 2 bases at J, with 12 bases in the middle. CDR3 length equals 15 residues. The CDR3 DNA follows: TGTGCCACCAGCAGAGCCCACAGGGACCCCTACGAGCAGTACTTC. Residues: CATSRAHRDPYEQYF.

There are a few counts of this clone. The chain is built from TRBV2 and TRBJ1-5; unclear D gene. Germline V lookup: CDR1 SNHLY, CDR2 FYNNEI. The ends were cut back, 4 bases at V and 7 bases at J, with 11 bases in the middle. The CDR3 consists of 13 residues. The CDR3, as DNA: TGTGCCAGCAGTGCGGTGGGCGCCCAGCCCCAGCATTTT. Translated, it gives CASSAVGAQPQHF. Supplemented by reference TRBV2 and TRBJ1-5, the full variable domain reads EPEVTQTPSHQVTQMGQEVILRCVPISNHLYFYWYRQILGQKVEFLVSFYNNEISEKSEIFDDQFSVERPDGSNFTLKIRSTKLEDSAMYFCASSAVGAQPQHFGDGTRLSIL.

This chain uses TRBV7-8 with TRBJ2-7; D unresolved. The germline V gene encodes CDR1 SGHVS and CDR2 FQNEAQ. There are 12 residues in the CDR3. V dropped 0 bases and J dropped 3 bases, with 3 bases sitting between them. This chain's CDR3 is CASSLAFYEQYF. The CDR3 coding sequence is TGTGCCAGCAGCTTAGCCTTCTACGAGCAGTACTTC.

The V gene is TRBV28, the J gene TRBJ1-2; D is unclear. This CDR3 has 14 residues. V shed 6 bases and J shed 4 bases, with 15 bases lying between them. Germline V CDR1 and CDR2: MDHEN, SYDVKM. The CDR3 sequence is CASRPTTGRYGYTF. The DNA for the CDR3 is TGTGCCAGCAGACCAACGACCGGACGCTATGGCTACACCTTC.

This chain links TRBV29-1 with TRBJ1-4; D remains unclear. Germline V gives CDR1 SQVTM, CDR2 ANQGSEA. V dropped 4 bases and J dropped 8 bases, with 17 bases sitting between them. The CDR3 extends over 14 amino acids. The CDR3 here is CSVVWSLGGEKLFF. The CDR3 DNA sequence: TGCAGCGTTGTTTGGTCTCTGGGAGGGGAAAAACTGTTTTTT.

This chain connects TRBV6-5 to TRBJ1-6; maybe TRBD1 (6 bases). V was clipped by 8 bases and J by 13 bases, with 12 bases between them. The germline V gene has CDR1 MNHEY and CDR2 SVGAGI. This CDR3 is 11 amino acids long. CDR3 nucleotide sequence: TGTGCCAGCGGGGGCCCGCGGCCCCTCCACTTT. It encodes CASGGPRPLHF.

V is TRBV5-6 and J is TRBJ2-4; D is unclear. The V end lost 4 bases, the J end lost 3 bases, and 14 bases lay between the germline ends. Germline loops: CDR1 SGHDT, CDR2 YYEEEE. The CDR3 is 15 residues long. CDR3 amino acids: CASSPRYEDKNIQYF. Written as DNA, the CDR3 is TGTGCCAGCAGCCCACGTTACGAGGACAAAAACATTCAGTACTTC.

In this sample, this clone turned up a few times. In nucleotides, the CDR3 is TGTGCCAGCATTACGGGTAGCGGGGGCCGAGGAGAGACCCAGTACTTC. Protein: CASITGSGGRGETQYF. The V gene is TRBV6-6, the J gene TRBJ2-5; 9 nucleotides agree with TRBD2. There are 16 residues in the CDR3. V was pared by 7 bases and J by 4 bases, with 13 bases of the junction left unmatched. CDR1 is MNHNY, CDR2 SVGAGI, per germline (reference sequence).

The chain couples TRBV25-1 to TRBJ1-4, with D tentatively TRBD1 (6 bases). V shed 5 bases and J shed 4 bases, with 14 bases lying between them. Germline-derived CDR1 and CDR2 are MGHDK and SYGVNS. This CDR3 has 15 amino acids. CDR3 DNA sequence: TGTGCCAGCAGTACAACGGACAGAATTAATGAAAAACTGTTTTTT. Translated, it gives CASSTTDRINEKLFF.

The chain couples TRBV25-1 to TRBJ2-1, with 7 bases fitting TRBD1. With V trimmed by 4 bases and J by 4 bases, 10 bases remained unmatched. The CDR3 totals 16 residues. Germline assignment: CDR1 MGHDK and CDR2 SYGVNS. The CDR3 bases are TGTGCCAGCAGTGCTGACCGGGACAGCGTTTACAATGAGCAGTTCTTC. It yields the protein CASSADRDSVYNEQFF.

This clone was counted a single time. The chain employs TRBV19 and TRBJ2-7, with 7 bases lining up with TRBD1. CDR1 and CDR2 (germline): LNHDA, SQIVND (reference sequence). The CDR3 is 13 amino acids. After removal of 1 base from V and 5 bases from J, the junction contained 2 bases not matched to a gene. This CDR3 reads CASSIGGGNEQYF. Here the CDR3 DNA reads TGTGCCAGTAGTATAGGAGGGGGCAACGAGCAGTACTTC. The complete variable domain, with remaining parts taken from reference TRBV19 and TRBJ2-7, reads DGGITQSPKYLFRKEGQNVTLSCEQNLNHDAMYWYRQDPGQGLRLIYYSQIVNDFQKGDIAEGYSVSREKKESFPLTVTSAQKNPTAFYLCASSIGGGNEQYFGPGTRLTVT.